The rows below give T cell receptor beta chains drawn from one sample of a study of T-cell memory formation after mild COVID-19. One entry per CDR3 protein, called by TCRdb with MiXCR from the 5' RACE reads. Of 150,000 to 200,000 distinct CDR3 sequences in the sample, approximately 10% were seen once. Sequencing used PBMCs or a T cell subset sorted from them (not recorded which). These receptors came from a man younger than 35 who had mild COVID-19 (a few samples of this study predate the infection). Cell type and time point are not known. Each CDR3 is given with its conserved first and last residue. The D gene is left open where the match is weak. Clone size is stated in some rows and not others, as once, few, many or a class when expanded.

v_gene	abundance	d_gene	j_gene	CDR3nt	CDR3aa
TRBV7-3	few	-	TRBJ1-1	TGTGCCAGCAGGGGAGGGGCTCGGACGGCTGAAGCTTTCTTT	CASRGGARTAEAFF
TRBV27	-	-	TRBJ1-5	TGTGCCATCACGATAAACAATCAGCCCCAGCATTTT	CAITINNQPQHF
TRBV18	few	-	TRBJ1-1	TGTGCCAGCTCACCACTCGGGGGTAACACTGAAGCTTTCTTT	CASSPLGGNTEAFF
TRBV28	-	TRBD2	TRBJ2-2	TGTGCCAGCAAACTAGCGGGGGAGTCCGGGGAGCTGTTTTTT	CASKLAGESGELFF
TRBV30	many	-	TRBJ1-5	TGTGCCTGGGCCGGCGGCTTAAATCAGCCCCAGCATTTT	CAWAGGLNQPQHF
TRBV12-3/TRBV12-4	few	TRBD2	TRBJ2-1	TGTGCCAGCAGTTTAGGGCTAGCGGGGGACTACAATGAGCAGTTCTTC	CASSLGLAGDYNEQFF
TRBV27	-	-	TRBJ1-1	TGTGCCAGCAGTCGATCCACCTTACCAGAAGCTTTCTTT	CASSRSTLPEAFF
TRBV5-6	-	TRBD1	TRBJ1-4	TGTGCCAGCGCCAGACAGGGTACCACGATTGAAAAACTGTTTTTT	CASARQGTTIEKLFF
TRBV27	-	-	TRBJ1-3	TGTGCCAGCAGCATGTACACTGGAAACACCATATATTTT	CASSMYTGNTIYF
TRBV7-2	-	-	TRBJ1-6	TGTGCCAGCAGCTTAGCGATACGGGGTAATTCACCCCTCCACTTT	CASSLAIRGNSPLHF
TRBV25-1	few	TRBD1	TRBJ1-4	TGTGCCAGCAGTGATCCGGGACAGGGGGCTAATGAAAAACTGTTTTTT	CASSDPGQGANEKLFF
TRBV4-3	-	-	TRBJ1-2	TGCGCCAGCAGCCAAGATCAGAACGGAGCCTATGGCTACACCTTC	CASSQDQNGAYGYTF
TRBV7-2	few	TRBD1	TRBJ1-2	TGTGCCAGCAGCTTGGCGGGACAGTCCCTCGGGTATGGCTACACCTTC	CASSLAGQSLGYGYTF
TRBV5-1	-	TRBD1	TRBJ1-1	TGCGCCAGCAGTCGGGACAGCCACGCTAACACTGAAGCTTTCTTT	CASSRDSHANTEAFF
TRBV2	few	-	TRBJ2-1	TGTGCCAGCAGATTGGGGGGAGATGAGCAGTTCTTC	CASRLGGDEQFF
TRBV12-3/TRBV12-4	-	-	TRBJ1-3	TGTGCCAGCAGTCCCCGGGGGGGAAACACCATATATTTT	CASSPRGGNTIYF
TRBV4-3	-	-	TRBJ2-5	TGCGCCAGCAGCCAAGATGGAGGGTGGGAGACCCAGTACTTC	CASSQDGGWETQYF
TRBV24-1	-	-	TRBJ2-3	TGTGCCGTCAGGAGTTCTCCCACAGATACGCAGTATTTT	CAVRSSPTDTQYF
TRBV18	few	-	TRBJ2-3	TGTGCCAGCTCACCGAACCTAGTTGGTACAGATACGCAGTATTTT	CASSPNLVGTDTQYF
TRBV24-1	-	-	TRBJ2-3	TGTGCCACCAGTGACCAACCGGACCCTGATACGCAGTATTTT	CATSDQPDPDTQYF
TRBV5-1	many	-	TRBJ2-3	TGCGCCAGCAGCATGCCCGGACAGCAAGATACGCAGTATTTT	CASSMPGQQDTQYF
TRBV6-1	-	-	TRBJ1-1	TGTGCCAGCAGCAAGGGCCCAAAAGGGAACACTGAAGCTTTCTTT	CASSKGPKGNTEAFF
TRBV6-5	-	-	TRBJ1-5	TGTGCCAGCAGTTACGCAAGGGGGTATCAGCCCCAGCATTTT	CASSYARGYQPQHF
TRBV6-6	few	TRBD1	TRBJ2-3	TGTGCCAGCAGTTACGGGACAGAACAAAGCACAGATACGCAGTATTTT	CASSYGTEQSTDTQYF
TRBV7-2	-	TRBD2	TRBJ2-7	TGTGCCAGCAGCTCCACTAGCGGGGGGGCCTACGAGCAGTACTTC	CASSSTSGGAYEQYF
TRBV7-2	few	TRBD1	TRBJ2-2	TGTGCCAGCACCGGGGACAGGGCCGGCGCCGGGGAGCTGTTTTTT	CASTGDRAGAGELFF
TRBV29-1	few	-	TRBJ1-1	TGCAGCGCCGAAATCCCAGGGTCTGACACTGAAGCTTTCTTT	CSAEIPGSDTEAFF
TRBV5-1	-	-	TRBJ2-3	TGCGCCAGCAGCTTGGATGGGGTCGGCTCAGATACGCAGTATTTT	CASSLDGVGSDTQYF
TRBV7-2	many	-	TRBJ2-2	TGTGCCAGCAGCTTACACAGGACAAGTGCGACCGGGGAGCTGTTTTTT	CASSLHRTSATGELFF
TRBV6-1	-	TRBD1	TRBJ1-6	TGTGCCAGCAGTGAAAGTCCGGGACAGGGTAATTCACCCCTCCACTTT	CASSESPGQGNSPLHF
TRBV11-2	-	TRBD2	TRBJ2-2	TGTGCCAGCAGCTTGGGACTAGCGTTCGGGGAGCTGTTTTTT	CASSLGLAFGELFF
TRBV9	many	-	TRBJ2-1	TGTGCCAGCAGCGTAGATCCGGGGGATGAGCAGTTCTTC	CASSVDPGDEQFF
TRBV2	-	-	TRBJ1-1	TGTGCCAGCAGTGAACAATCGGAGATGGACACTGAAGCTTTCTTT	CASSEQSEMDTEAFF
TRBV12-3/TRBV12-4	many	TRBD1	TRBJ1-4	TGTGCCAGCAGTTTACAGGGGGCTACTAATGAAAAACTGTTTTTT	CASSLQGATNEKLFF
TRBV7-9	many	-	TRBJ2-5	TGTGCCAGCAGCTTAAACGGGTACCAAGAGACCCAGTACTTC	CASSLNGYQETQYF
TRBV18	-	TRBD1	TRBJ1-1	TGTGCCAGCTCACCCCGGGACAGCCCCATGAACACTGAAGCTTTCTTT	CASSPRDSPMNTEAFF
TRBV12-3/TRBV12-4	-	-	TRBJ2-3	TGTGCCAGCGTGGGCCTCGGGAGCGATACGCAGTATTTT	CASVGLGSDTQYF
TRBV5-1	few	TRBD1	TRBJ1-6	TGCGCCAGCGGCCTCTCGACAGGGGGCACGTCACCCCTCCACTTT	CASGLSTGGTSPLHF
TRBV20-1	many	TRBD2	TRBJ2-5	TGCAGTGCTAGAGCCCCAACGGGGGGGCTGGTAGGGACCCAGTACTTC	CSARAPTGGLVGTQYF
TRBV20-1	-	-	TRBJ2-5	TGCAGTGCTCCGCGAAGGGGGGGCCGCGAGACCCAGTACTTC	CSAPRRGGRETQYF
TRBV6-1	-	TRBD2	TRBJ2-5	TGTGCCAGCAGTGAATTAGCGGGGGGGCCAGGGACCCAGTACTTC	CASSELAGGPGTQYF
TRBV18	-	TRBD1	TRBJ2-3	TGTGCCAGCTCACCAATACCGGGGACAGGGAGGACAGATACGCAGTATTTT	CASSPIPGTGRTDTQYF
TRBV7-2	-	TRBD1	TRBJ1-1	TGTGCCAGCAGCTTAGGTGGACAGGGATTCTTAGGCCCTGAAGCTTTCTTT	CASSLGGQGFLGPEAFF
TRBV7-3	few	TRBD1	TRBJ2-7	TGTGCCAGCAGCCTCGCGGGGACAGGAGCCTACGAGCAGTACTTC	CASSLAGTGAYEQYF
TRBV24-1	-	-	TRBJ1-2	TGTGCCACCAGTGATCAAGAGAATAACTATGGCTACACCTTC	CATSDQENNYGYTF
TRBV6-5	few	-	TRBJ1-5	TGTGCCAGCAGTTACGGGGAGGGTCAGGGGAGCAATCAGCCCCAGCATTTT	CASSYGEGQGSNQPQHF
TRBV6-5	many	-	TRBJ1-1	TGTGCCAGCAGTTATTTGTTGGCAGGGACGAACACTGAAGCTTTCTTT	CASSYLLAGTNTEAFF
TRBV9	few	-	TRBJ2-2	TGTGCCAGCAGCGTAGCCGGTATGCCCGGAAGGGAGCTGTTTTTT	CASSVAGMPGRELFF
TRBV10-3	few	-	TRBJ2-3	TGTGCCATTAGGGCAGCGAGCACAGATACGCAGTATTTT	CAIRAASTDTQYF
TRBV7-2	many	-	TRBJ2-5	TGTGCCAGCAGGGCGGGAAATTGGGAGACCCAGTACTTC	CASRAGNWETQYF
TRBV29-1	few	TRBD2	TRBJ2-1	TGCAGCGTTACCCCTCAAGGACTAGCGGGGGGCTCCTCCTACAATGAGCAGTTCTTC	CSVTPQGLAGGSSYNEQFF